This T cell receptor (beta chain) was captured by sequencing in a study of T cell responses to AZD1222 COVID-19 vaccine. Overall study results and limits: Close to half of spike-specific TCRs reportedly recognize unmutated variant regions. Clonal diversity may have been underestimated in mostly white British donors. Once two AZD1222 doses were given, Spike-specific TCR breadth and depth went up.

Profiled with immunoSEQ multiplex PCR; TCRdb holds only in-frame clones, not every one. The sample records around 270,000 clones, around 93% being singletons. Recipients boosted at about 4 weeks or about 12 weeks are pooled. Trimming took off 8 bases at V and 6 bases at J, with 11 bases between the two ends. The CDR3 is 13 amino acids. In this sample, this clone turned up once. What it binds is unknown. This material consisted of peripheral blood, taken 28 days after the second AZD1222 dose. The clonotype was recovered from an adult who received the AZD1222 COVID-19 vaccine. The J gene is TRBJ1-6, the V gene TRBV12-3 or TRBV12-4; possibly TRBD1 for D (6 bases). CDR3 sequence: CASAYRANSPLHF. CDR3 nucleotides: TGTGCCAGCGCTTACAGGGCTAATTCACCCCTCCACTTT.